This T cell receptor beta chain was identified in a study of memory CD4+ T cells and cytomegalovirus serostatus. On the study more broadly: This sample comes from healthy Belgian adults, fewer than 10 CMV seropositive, 20 to 25 seronegative.

Per the authors' pipeline: Out-of-frame sequences were removed, leaving a few million distinct TCRbeta sequences. TCRdb keeps only in-frame clones here, not all; method: immunoSEQ multiplex PCR. V and J calls and clone size are as listed in that table; D and trimming were resolved from the DNA. The sample consists of some 25,000 clones, 60% to 80% of them appearing once. Trimming shortened V by 3 bases and J by 6 bases, and 17 bases separated the two germline ends. This CDR3 region has 15 residues. Germline V gives CDR1 MNHNS, CDR2 SASEGT. The sort gate was single viable CD3+CD4+CD8-CD45RO+ cells for memory CD4+ T cells.

The rearrangement joins TRBV6-1 to TRBJ1-2; D is unclear. This TCR was sampled from an adult in good health and CMV-seronegative. The specimen was memory CD4+ T cells from blood. CDR3 DNA: TGTGCCAGCAGTGATTGGGAATCGGGAGTTCATGGCTACACCTTC. This gives the protein CASSDWESGVHGYTF.